The following is a T cell receptor beta chain sequence with its context. The clone's antigen remains unknown. One base away lies a much larger clone, so this may be a sequencing read error. The sample is drawn from a study of T-cell reconstitution after alpha-beta-depleted transplantation in children (dated by TCRdb to the mid-2010s). Notes on the research overall: The study quantitatively tracked T-cell immune reconstitution after TCRalphabeta/CD19-depleted allogeneic hematopoietic cell transplantation in children using TCR repertoire profiling.

What the work shows at the level of the full study, not this receptor alone: The apparently early alphabetaT-cell count recovery about two months after transplant was reportedly dependent on only several hundred rapidly expanded clones derived from non-depleted graft cells. Over subsequent months, a decline in hyperexpanded clone frequencies was noted, and after one year, T-cell counts and TCRbeta diversity were mostly ascribed to newly produced T cells. In some patients, the high TCRbeta diversity seen at day 60 was put down to recipient T cells and intrathymic progenitors that had survived conditioning.

Library creation used PCR. The listed sequencing device is Illumina HiSeq 2500. TCR library preparation used molecular barcoding, with unique molecular identifiers applied to normalize quantification of the TCRbeta repertoire. The public reads were quality trimmed at Q25 with fastp and then assembled into clones with MiXCR by TCRdb, keeping productive beta chains. Merged by CDR3 protein, the rows form single entries marked with the most common genes and DNA. The sample includes 450,000 to 600,000 distinct CDR3 sequences, with under 12% observed a single time. The ten biggest clones cover 2% to 2.5% of the sample. What the treatment or condition label conveys for this sample: allogeneic hematopoietic cell transplantation with graft depleted of TCRalphabeta T cells and CD19 B cells. TCRalphabeta/CD19-depleted allogeneic hematopoietic cell grafts were given to the transplant recipients, all of whom were children.

From the cysteine up to the phenylalanine, the CDR3 has a length of 17 residues. This entry keeps only the CDR3 DNA: 51 bases, framed from base 1. CDR1 and CDR2 (MNHEY, SMNVEV) derive from the germline V gene (reference sequence). The sequenced sample was PBMCs, obtained before TCRalphabeta/CD19-depleted stem cell transplant. The chain links TRBV27 with TRBJ2-5, with 9 middle bases fitting TRBD1. This receptor was taken from a child aged 2-9 years with inherited bone marrow failure, due to receive a stem cell transplant. The CDR3: CASSPTGGQGTQQTQYF. The DNA sequence is as follows: TGTGCCAGCAGTCCGACTGGGGGACAGGGAACCCAACAGACCCAGTACTTC.